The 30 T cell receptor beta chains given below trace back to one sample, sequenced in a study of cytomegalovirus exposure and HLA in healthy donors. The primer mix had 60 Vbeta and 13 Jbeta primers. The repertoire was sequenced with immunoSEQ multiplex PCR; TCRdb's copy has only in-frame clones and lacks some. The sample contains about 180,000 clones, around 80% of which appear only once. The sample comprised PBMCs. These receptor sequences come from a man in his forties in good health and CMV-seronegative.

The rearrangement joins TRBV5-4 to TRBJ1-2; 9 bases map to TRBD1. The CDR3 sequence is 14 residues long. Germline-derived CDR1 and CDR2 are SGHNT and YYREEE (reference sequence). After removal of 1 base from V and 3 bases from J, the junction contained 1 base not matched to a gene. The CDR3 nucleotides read TGTGCCAGCAGCTTGAGGACAGGGGACTATGGCTACACCTTC. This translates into CASSLRTGDYGYTF.

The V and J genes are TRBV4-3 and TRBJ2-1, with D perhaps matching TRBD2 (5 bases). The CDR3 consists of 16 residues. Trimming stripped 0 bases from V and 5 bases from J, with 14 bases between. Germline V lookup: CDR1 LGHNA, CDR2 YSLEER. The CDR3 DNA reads TGCGCCAGCAGCCAAGAGCACGGACTCACCAACAATGAGCAGTTCTTC. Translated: CASSQEHGLTNNEQFF.

The CDR3 DNA reads TGCGCCAGCAGCCAAGTTCTAGCGGGGTCCTACGAGCAGTACTTC. Its translation: CASSQVLAGSYEQYF. The rearrangement joins TRBV4-3 to TRBJ2-7; TRBD2 matches at 9 bases. There are 15 residues in the CDR3. Germline assignment: CDR1 LGHNA and CDR2 YSLEER. V trimming: 1 base; J trimming: 1 base; junction bases outside the gene matches: 2.

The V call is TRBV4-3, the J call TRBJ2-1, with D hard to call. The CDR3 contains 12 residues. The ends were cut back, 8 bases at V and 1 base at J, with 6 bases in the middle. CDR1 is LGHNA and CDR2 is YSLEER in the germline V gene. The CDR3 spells CASGESYNEQFF. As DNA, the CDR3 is TGCGCCAGCGGAGAGTCCTACAATGAGCAGTTCTTC.

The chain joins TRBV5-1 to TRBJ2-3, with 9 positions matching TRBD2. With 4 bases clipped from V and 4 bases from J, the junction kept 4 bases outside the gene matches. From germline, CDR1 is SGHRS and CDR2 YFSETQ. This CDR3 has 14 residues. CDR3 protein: CASSLGLAADTQYF. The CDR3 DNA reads TGCGCCAGCAGCCTGGGACTAGCCGCAGATACGCAGTATTTT.

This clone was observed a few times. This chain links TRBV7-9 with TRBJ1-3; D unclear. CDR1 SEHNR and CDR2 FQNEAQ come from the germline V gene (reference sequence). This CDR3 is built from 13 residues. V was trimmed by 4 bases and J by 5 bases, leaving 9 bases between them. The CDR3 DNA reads TGTGCCAGCAGCTGGGGAGGGCGAAACACCATATATTTT. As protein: CASSWGGRNTIYF.

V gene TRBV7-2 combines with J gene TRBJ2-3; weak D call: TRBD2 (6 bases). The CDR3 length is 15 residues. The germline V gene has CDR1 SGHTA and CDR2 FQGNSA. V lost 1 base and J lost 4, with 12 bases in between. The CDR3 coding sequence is TGTGCCAGCAGCTTAGTGCGCGGGGTGGCAGATACGCAGTATTTT. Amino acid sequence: CASSLVRGVADTQYF.

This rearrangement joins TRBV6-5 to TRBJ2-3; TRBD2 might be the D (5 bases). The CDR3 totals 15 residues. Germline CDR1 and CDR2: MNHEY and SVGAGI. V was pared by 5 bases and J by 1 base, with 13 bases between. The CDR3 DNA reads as TGTGCCAGCAGTGCCGTGTTGCGGGGCACAGATACGCAGTATTTT. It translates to CASSAVLRGTDTQYF.

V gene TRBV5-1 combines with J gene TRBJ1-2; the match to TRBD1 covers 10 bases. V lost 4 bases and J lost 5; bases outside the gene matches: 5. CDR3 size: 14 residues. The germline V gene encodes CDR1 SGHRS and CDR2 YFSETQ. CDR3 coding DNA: TGCGCCAGCAGCAGTGGGACAGGGGAATATGGCTACACCTTC. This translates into CASSSGTGEYGYTF. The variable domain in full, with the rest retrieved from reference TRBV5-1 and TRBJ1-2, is KAGVTQTPRYLIKTRGQQVTLSCSPISGHRSVSWYQQTPGQGLQFLFEYFSETQRNKGNFPGRFSGRQFSNSRSEMNVSTLELGDSALYLCASSSGTGEYGYTFGSGTRLTVV.

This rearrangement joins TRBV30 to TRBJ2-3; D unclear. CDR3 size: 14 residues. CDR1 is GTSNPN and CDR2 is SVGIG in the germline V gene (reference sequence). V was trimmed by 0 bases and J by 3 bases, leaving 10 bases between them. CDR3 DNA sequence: TGTGCCTGGAGTGTCGGTACCCCAACAGATACGCAGTATTTT. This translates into CAWSVGTPTDTQYF.

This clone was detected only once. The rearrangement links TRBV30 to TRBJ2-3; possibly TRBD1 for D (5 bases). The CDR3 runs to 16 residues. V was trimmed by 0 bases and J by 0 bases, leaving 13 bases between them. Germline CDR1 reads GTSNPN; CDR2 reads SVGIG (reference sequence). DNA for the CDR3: TGTGCCTGGAGTGTACCGTACAGGAGCAGCACAGATACGCAGTATTTT. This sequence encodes CAWSVPYRSSTDTQYF.

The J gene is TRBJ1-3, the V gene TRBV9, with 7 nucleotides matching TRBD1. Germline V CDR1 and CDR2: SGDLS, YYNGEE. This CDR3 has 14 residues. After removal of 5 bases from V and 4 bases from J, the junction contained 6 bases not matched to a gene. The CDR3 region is CASSKTGSGNTIYF. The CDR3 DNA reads TGTGCCAGCAGTAAGACAGGGTCCGGAAACACCATATATTTT.

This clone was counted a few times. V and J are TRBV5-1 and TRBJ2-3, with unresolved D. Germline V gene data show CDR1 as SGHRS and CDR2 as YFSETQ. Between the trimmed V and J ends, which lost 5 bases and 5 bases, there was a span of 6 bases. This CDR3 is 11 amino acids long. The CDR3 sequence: CASSLIDTQYF. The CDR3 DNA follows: TGCGCCAGCAGTTTAATAGATACGCAGTATTTT. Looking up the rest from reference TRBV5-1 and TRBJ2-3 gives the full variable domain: KAGVTQTPRYLIKTRGQQVTLSCSPISGHRSVSWYQQTPGQGLQFLFEYFSETQRNKGNFPGRFSGRQFSNSRSEMNVSTLELGDSALYLCASSLIDTQYFGPGTRLTVL.

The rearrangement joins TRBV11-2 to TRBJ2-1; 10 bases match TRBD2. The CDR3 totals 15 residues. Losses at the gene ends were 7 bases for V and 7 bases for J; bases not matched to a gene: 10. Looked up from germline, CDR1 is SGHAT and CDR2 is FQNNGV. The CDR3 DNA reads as TGTGCCAGCACAGGAGCGGGAGGGCCGGGAAATGAGCAGTTCTTC. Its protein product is CASTGAGGPGNEQFF.

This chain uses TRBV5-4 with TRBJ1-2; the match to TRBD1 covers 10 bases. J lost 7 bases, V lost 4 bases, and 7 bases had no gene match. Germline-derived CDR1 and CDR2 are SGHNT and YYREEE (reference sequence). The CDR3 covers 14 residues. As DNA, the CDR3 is TGTGCCAGCAGCCCGGGACAGGGGACTAGTGGCTACACCTTC. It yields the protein CASSPGQGTSGYTF.

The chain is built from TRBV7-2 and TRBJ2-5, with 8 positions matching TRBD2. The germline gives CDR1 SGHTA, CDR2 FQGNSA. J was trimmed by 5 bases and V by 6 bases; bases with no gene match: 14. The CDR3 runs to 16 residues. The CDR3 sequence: CASRARGYREGETQYF. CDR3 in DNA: TGTGCCAGCAGAGCCCGGGGATATCGGGAGGGGGAGACCCAGTACTTC.

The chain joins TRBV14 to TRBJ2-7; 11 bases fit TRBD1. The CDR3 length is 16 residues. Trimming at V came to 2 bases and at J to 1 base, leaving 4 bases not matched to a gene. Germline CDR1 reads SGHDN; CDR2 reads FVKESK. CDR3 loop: CASSQTGTGGSYEQYF. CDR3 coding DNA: TGTGCCAGCAGCCAAACCGGGACAGGGGGGTCCTACGAGCAGTACTTC.

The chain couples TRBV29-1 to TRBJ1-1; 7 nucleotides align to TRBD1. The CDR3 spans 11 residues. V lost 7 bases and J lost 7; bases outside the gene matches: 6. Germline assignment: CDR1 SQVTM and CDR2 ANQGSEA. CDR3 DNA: TGCAGCGCCGGACAGGAGGGTGAAGCTTTCTTT. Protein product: CSAGQEGEAFF. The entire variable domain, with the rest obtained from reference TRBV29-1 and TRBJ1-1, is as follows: SAVISQKPSRDICQRGTSLTIQCQVDSQVTMMFWYRQQPGQSLTLIATANQGSEATYESGFVIDKFPISRPNLTFSTLTVSNMSPEDSSIYLCSAGQEGEAFFGQGTRLTVV.

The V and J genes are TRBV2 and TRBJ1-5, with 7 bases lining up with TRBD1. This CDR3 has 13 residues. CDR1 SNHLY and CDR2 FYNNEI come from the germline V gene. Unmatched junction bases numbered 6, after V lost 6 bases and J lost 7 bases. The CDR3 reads CASSKGAQQPQHF. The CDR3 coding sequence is TGTGCCAGCAGCAAGGGGGCCCAGCAGCCCCAGCATTTT.

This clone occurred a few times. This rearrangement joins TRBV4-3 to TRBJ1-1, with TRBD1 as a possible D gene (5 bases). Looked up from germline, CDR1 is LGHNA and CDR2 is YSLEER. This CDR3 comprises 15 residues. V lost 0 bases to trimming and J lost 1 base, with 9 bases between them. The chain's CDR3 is CASSQDWQGNTEAFF. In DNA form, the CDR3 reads TGCGCCAGCAGCCAAGATTGGCAGGGGAACACTGAAGCTTTCTTT.

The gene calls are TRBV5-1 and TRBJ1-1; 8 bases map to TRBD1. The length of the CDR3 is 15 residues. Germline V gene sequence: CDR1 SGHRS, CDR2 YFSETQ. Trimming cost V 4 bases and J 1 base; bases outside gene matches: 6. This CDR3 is CASSLQGGQNTEAFF. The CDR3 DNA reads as TGCGCCAGCAGCCTACAGGGGGGGCAGAACACTGAAGCTTTCTTT.

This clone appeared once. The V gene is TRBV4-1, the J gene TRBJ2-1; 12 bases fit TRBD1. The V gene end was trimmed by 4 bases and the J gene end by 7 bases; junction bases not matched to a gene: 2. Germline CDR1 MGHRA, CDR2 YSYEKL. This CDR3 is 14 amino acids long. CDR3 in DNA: TGCGCCAGCAGCCGGGACAGGGGGCGGAATGAGCAGTTCTTC. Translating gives CASSRDRGRNEQFF.

CDR3: CASSPSQTRGYEQYF. The CDR3, as DNA: TGTGCCAGCAGCCCGTCCCAAACTAGAGGGTACGAGCAGTACTTC. The genes are TRBV6-5 and TRBJ2-7; D possibly corresponds to TRBD2 (5 bases). Germline CDR1 and CDR2: MNHEY and SVGAGI. The CDR3 has 15 amino acids. The V and J ends lost 6 bases and 4 bases respectively, with 19 bases between them.

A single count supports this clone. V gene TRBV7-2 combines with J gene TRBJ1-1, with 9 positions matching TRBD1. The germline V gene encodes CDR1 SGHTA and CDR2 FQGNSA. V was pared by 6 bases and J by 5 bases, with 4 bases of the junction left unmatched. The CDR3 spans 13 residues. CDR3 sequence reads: CASSSQGATEAFF. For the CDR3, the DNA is TGTGCCAGCAGTTCACAGGGGGCTACTGAAGCTTTCTTT.

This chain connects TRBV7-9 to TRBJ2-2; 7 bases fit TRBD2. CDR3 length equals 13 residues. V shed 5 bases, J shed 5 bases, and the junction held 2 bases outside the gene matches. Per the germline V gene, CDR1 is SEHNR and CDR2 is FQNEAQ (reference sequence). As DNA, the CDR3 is TGTGCCAGCAGCCCGCGGGAGACCGGGGAGCTGTTTTTT. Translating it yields CASSPRETGELFF. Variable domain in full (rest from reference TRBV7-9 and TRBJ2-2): DTGVSQNPRHKITKRGQNVTFRCDPISEHNRLYWYRQTLGQGPEFLTYFQNEAQLEKSRLLSDRFSAERPKGSFSTLEIQRTEQGDSAMYLCASSPRETGELFFGEGSRLTVL.

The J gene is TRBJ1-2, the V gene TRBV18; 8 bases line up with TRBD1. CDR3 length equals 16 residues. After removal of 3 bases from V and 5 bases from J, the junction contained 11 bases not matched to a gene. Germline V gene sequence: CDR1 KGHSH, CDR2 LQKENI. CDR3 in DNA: TGTGCCAGCTCACCTGCTCGGGGACAGGCGGGTTATGGCTACACCTTC. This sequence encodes CASSPARGQAGYGYTF.

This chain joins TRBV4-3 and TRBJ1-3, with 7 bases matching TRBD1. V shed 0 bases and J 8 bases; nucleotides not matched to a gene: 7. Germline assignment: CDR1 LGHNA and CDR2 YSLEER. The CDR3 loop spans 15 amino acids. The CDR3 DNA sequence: TGCGCCAGCAGCCAAGATAGGGGGCGCGGGGACACCATATATTTT. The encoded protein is CASSQDRGRGDTIYF.

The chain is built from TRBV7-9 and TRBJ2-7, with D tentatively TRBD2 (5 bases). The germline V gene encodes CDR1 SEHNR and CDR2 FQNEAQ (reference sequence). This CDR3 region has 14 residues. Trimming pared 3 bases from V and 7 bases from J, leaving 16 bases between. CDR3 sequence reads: CASSLTLSGGEQYF. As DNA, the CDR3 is TGTGCCAGCAGCTTGACCCTATCCGGCGGGGAGCAGTACTTC.

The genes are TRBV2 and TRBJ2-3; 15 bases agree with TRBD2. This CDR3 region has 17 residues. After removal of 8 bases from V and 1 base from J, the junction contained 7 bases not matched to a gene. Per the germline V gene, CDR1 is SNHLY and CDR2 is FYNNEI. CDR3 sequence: CASRGLAGGGGTDTQYF. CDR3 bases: TGTGCCAGCCGGGGACTAGCGGGGGGAGGGGGCACAGATACGCAGTATTTT.

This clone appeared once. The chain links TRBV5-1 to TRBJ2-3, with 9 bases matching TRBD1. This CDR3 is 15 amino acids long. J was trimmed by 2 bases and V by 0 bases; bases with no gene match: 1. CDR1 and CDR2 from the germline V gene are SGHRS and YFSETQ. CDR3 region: CASSLGDRDTDTQYF. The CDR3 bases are TGCGCCAGCAGCTTGGGGGACAGGGACACAGATACGCAGTATTTT.